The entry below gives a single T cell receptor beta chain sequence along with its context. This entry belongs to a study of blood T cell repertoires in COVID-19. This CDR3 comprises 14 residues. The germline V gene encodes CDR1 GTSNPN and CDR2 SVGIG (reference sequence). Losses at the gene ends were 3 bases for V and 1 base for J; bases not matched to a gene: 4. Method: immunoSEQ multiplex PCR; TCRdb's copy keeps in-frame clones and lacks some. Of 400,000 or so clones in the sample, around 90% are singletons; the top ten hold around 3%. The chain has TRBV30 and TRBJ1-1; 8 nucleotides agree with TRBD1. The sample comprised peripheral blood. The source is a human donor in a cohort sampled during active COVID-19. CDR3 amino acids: CAWSAGTGNTEAFF. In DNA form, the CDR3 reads TGTGCCTGGAGCGCCGGGACAGGGAACACTGAAGCTTTCTTT.